This TCR beta chain stems from a study of cytomegalovirus exposure and HLA in healthy donors. Overall study context: From about 179 million T cells, an earlier analysis saw roughly 120 million unique TCR beta sequences.

The PCR made use of 60 Vbeta and 13 Jbeta primers. The assay was immunoSEQ multiplex PCR, and TCRdb's table has in-frame clones only and misses some. The sample has 150,000 to 200,000 clones; 65% to 90% are singletons. A word on this clone: What it recognizes is unknown.

General observations from the study: The authors confirmed in vitro that a few CMV-associated chains were specific for CMV antigens. In most subjects, TCR beta sequences reportedly gave accurate predictions of HLA-A and HLA-B alleles. Later analysis identified several of the most significant clusters that appeared linked to common viral pathogens.

V shed 6 bases and J 2 bases; nucleotides not matched to a gene: 7. This CDR3 region has 15 residues. Germline-derived CDR1 and CDR2 are WSHSY and SAAADI. This receptor was obtained from a man in his forties or fifties in good health and CMV-seropositive. The sequenced material came from PBMCs. This sequence joins TRBV10-2 and TRBJ2-7, with 10 bases fitting TRBD1. The DNA for the CDR3 is TGCGCCAGCAGCGCCGGGACAGGGGTTACCTACGAGCAGTACTTC. Translated: CASSAGTGVTYEQYF.